This T cell receptor beta chain was recovered during a study of blood T cell repertoires in COVID-19. Study-level background: Samples taken during acute and convalescent COVID-19 were collected in the United States, Italy and Spain. Sources were T cells, B-cell-depleted T cells, or PBMCs; the material itself was cDNA or gDNA.

Seattle patient enrollment occurred during active infection, with longitudinal follow-up thereafter. Authors' analysis steps: Cell counts per sample came from amplifying reference gene primers. Clones were sequenced by immunoSEQ multiplex PCR, and TCRdb holds only the in-frame ones, with some missing. That table is the source of V, J and clone size, and D and trimming were worked out from the DNA. This table has roughly 100,000 clones, approximately 90% appearing once. The sequence was obtained from a human donor with COVID-19, enrolled during active disease. The donor label of this sample is uncertain. Sequenced material: peripheral blood.

The CDR3 loop is CASSLGQGFEQYF. CDR3 DNA sequence: TGTGCCAGCAGCTTGGGACAGGGGTTCGAGCAGTACTTC. The chain links TRBV11-2 to TRBJ2-7; 10 positions match TRBD1. Germline loops: CDR1 SGHAT, CDR2 FQNNGV. V gave up 3 bases and J gave up 6 bases; unmatched junction bases: 2. The CDR3 has 13 residues.